One sample yielded the 15 T cell receptor beta chains listed below, sequenced in a study of cytomegalovirus exposure and HLA in healthy donors listed by TCRdb under 2017. The library was obtained by the immunoSEQ multiplex PCR assay. For the multiplex PCR, a mixture combining 60 forward primers for TCR Vbeta segments and 13 reverse primers for TCR Jbeta segments was used. Sourced from immuneACCESS, this table was stored by TCRdb with only in-frame sequences that have V and J called. A share of the clones is absent; for the studies checked, an unresolved V gene accounts for under half, and the remainder has no known explanation. This sample lists roughly 72,000 clones; about 74% were detected once. The ten largest clones take up over 9.5% of the sample. Sequenced: PBMCs. The receptors here all came from a human donor in good health.

This clone came up a few times. This chain links TRBV5-6 with TRBJ2-1, with a possible D match to TRBD2 (6 bases). Trimming pared 0 bases from V and 15 bases from J, leaving 10 bases between. The CDR3 extends over 11 amino acids. Looked up from germline, CDR1 is SGHDT and CDR2 is YYEEEE. The CDR3 sequence: CASSLGLALFF. For the CDR3, the DNA is TGTGCCAGCAGCTTGGGGCTAGCGCTGTTCTTC.

On this clone itself: Other DNA variants within this sample encode the same CDR3. The V call is TRBV4-1, the J call TRBJ2-5, with 7 bases identical to TRBD2. Germline V gene data show CDR1 as MGHRA and CDR2 as YSYEKL. The J segment lost 1 base and the V segment lost 4 bases, leaving 12 bases of the junction unmatched. The CDR3 runs to 17 residues. For the CDR3, the DNA is TGCGCCAGCAGCCGATTACCTAGCGGAAGCCCCCAAGAGACCCAGTACTTC. Residues: CASSRLPSGSPQETQYF.

The V gene is TRBV6-1, the J gene TRBJ1-2; D remains unclear. Trimming removed 3 bases from V and 8 bases from J, with 13 bases in between. This CDR3 region has 13 residues. Germline assignment: CDR1 MNHNS and CDR2 SASEGT. This CDR3 reads CASSDIAVGGYTF. The CDR3 DNA reads as TGTGCCAGCAGTGATATAGCGGTGGGGGGCTACACCTTC.

J is TRBJ1-4 and V is TRBV7-9; D call uncertain. Looked up from germline, CDR1 is SEHNR and CDR2 is FQNEAQ (reference sequence). The CDR3 loop spans 14 amino acids. Trimming cost V 1 base and J 5 bases, with 8 bases left between them. DNA of the CDR3: TGTGCCAGCAGCTTAGAAGTTCAGAATGAAAAACTGTTTTTT. This translates into CASSLEVQNEKLFF.

This clone showed up just once. J is TRBJ2-7 and V is TRBV21-1; TRBD1, as called in the table, went unchecked against the DNA. TRBV21-1 is listed as a pseudogene. There are 13 residues in the CDR3. The CDR3 DNA reads as TGTGCCAGCAGCAGGGGACAGCAGTACGAGCAGTACTTC. Translating gives CASSRGQQYEQYF.

The chain is built from TRBV14 and TRBJ1-2; no definite D call. The length of the CDR3 is 13 residues. Between the trimmed V and J ends, which lost 2 bases and 3 bases, there was a span of 7 bases. Germline V gene sequence: CDR1 SGHDN, CDR2 FVKESK. The CDR3 loop is CASSQQDYYGYTF. The CDR3 coding sequence is TGTGCCAGCAGCCAACAGGACTACTATGGCTACACCTTC.

V gene TRBV5-1 combines with J gene TRBJ2-3, with D perhaps matching TRBD1 (6 bases). CDR1 and CDR2 (germline): SGHRS, YFSETQ. V lost 0 bases and J lost 5, with 13 bases in between. The CDR3 is 15 residues long. This CDR3 reads CASSLAQGSIDTQYF. The CDR3 DNA reads as TGCGCCAGCAGCTTGGCGCAGGGGTCGATAGATACGCAGTATTTT. The full variable domain, completed using reference TRBV5-1 and TRBJ2-3, is KAGVTQTPRYLIKTRGQQVTLSCSPISGHRSVSWYQQTPGQGLQFLFEYFSETQRNKGNFPGRFSGRQFSNSRSEMNVSTLELGDSALYLCASSLAQGSIDTQYFGPGTRLTVL.

The chain couples TRBV2 to TRBJ2-2; 7 nucleotides match TRBD1. Trimming took 6 bases from V and 4 from J; bases not matched to a gene: 5. The germline V gene encodes CDR1 SNHLY and CDR2 FYNNEI. CDR3 length equals 14 residues. The CDR3, as DNA: TGTGCCAGCAGAGGGACAGAGAGCACCGGGGAGCTGTTTTTT. Its translation is CASRGTESTGELFF.

This clone was counted only a few times. The chain employs TRBV6-5 and TRBJ2-7; D not certain. CDR3 size: 14 residues. Germline-derived CDR1 and CDR2 are MNHEY and SVGAGI. V shed 0 bases and J shed 5 bases, with 11 bases lying between them. CDR3 sequence: CASSYSIKSHEQYF. The CDR3 region has the DNA TGTGCCAGCAGTTACTCGATTAAAAGCCACGAGCAGTACTTC.

Only one count was recorded for this clone. The V gene is TRBV4-2, the J gene TRBJ1-2; the D gene is possibly TRBD1 (6 bases). The CDR3 consists of 16 residues. Per germline, CDR1 LGHNA and CDR2 YNFKEQ. V lost 0 bases, J lost 2 bases, and 13 bases lay in between. In DNA form, the CDR3 reads TGTGCCAGCAGCCAAGAGGGAACAGGGCCAAACTATGGCTACACCTTC. It translates to CASSQEGTGPNYGYTF.

The rearrangement links TRBV6-5 to TRBJ1-2; TRBD1 agrees at 7 bases. The length of the CDR3 is 15 residues. Germline lookup yields CDR1 MNHEY and CDR2 SVGAGI. V gave up 2 bases and J gave up 3 bases; unmatched junction bases: 6. CDR3 in DNA: TGTGCCAGCAGTTACCTTACCGGGACAGACTATGGCTACACCTTC. As protein: CASSYLTGTDYGYTF.

V and J are TRBV28 and TRBJ1-4; D not resolved. Germline CDR1 and CDR2: MDHEN and SYDVKM. CDR3 length: 11 amino acids. V shed 8 bases and J shed 10 bases, with 11 bases lying between them. CDR3 DNA: TGTGCCAGCCGATCTGGAGGAAAACTGTTTTTT. Translating gives CASRSGGKLFF.

The rearrangement links TRBV10-3 to TRBJ2-2; 13 bases are a match to TRBD2. The J segment lost 1 base and the V segment lost 6 bases, leaving 5 bases of the junction unmatched. Germline lookup yields CDR1 ENHRY and CDR2 SYGVKD. The CDR3 is 17 amino acids. The DNA of the CDR3 is TGTGCCATCAGCTCAGGGACTAGCGGGAAGAACACCGGGGAGCTGTTTTTT. Amino acids: CAISSGTSGKNTGELFF.

The gene calls are TRBV10-2 and TRBJ2-7, with D perhaps matching TRBD2 (5 bases). Germline CDR1 WSHSY, CDR2 SAAADI. This CDR3 is 13 amino acids long. Trimming took 0 bases from V and 9 from J, leaving 12 bases between them. The CDR3 nucleotides are TGCGCCAGCAGTGAGTCGCAGCGGAAGGTGCAGTACTTC. It codes for CASSESQRKVQYF.

For this clone: The same CDR3 can be traced to other DNA sequences in this sample. The V and J genes are TRBV4-1 and TRBJ2-3; no clear D. Germline V CDR1 and CDR2: MGHRA, YSYEKL. Trimming shortened V by 6 bases and J by 1 base, and 8 bases separated the two germline ends. The CDR3 loop spans 13 amino acids. The CDR3 here is CASSHPGTDTQYF. The CDR3 DNA reads as TGCGCCAGCAGTCACCCAGGCACAGATACGCAGTATTTT.